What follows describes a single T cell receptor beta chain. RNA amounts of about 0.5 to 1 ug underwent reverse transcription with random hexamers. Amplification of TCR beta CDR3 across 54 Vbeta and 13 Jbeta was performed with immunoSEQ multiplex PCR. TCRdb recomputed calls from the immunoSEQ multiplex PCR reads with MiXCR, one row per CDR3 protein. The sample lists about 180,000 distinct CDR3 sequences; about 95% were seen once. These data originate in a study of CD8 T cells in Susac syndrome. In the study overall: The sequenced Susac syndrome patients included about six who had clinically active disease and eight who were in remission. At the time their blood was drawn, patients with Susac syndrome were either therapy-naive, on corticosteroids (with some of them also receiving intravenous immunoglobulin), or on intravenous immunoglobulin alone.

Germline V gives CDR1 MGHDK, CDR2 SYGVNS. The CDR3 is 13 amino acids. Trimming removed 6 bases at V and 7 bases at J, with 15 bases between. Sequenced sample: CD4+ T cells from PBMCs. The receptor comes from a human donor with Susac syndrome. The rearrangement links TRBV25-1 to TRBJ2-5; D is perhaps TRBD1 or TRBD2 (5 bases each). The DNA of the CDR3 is TGTGCCAGCAGGGGGACCGACTCGGGGACCCAGTACTTC. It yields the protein CASRGTDSGTQYF. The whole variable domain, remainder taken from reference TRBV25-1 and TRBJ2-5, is EADIYQTPRYLVIGTGKKITLECSQTMGHDKMYWYQQDPGMELHLIHYSYGVNSTEKGDLSSESTVSRIRTEHFPLTLESARPSHTSQYLCASRGTDSGTQYFGPGTRLLVL.